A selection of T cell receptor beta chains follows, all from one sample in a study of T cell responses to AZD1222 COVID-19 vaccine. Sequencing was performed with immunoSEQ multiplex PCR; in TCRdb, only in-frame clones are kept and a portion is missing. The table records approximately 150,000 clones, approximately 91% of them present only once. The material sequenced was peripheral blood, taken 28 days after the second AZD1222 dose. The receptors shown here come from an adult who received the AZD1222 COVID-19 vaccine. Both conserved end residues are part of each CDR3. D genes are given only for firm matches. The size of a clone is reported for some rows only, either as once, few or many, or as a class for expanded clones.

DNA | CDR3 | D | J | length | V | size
TGTGCCAGCAGCCCGCACGGACAGGGTAAAGAGACCCAGTACTTC | CASSPHGQGKETQYF | TRBD1 | TRBJ2-5 | 15 | TRBV7-2 | .
TGTGCCAGCTCACCACCGGCCGCGACTAATCAGCCCCAGCATTTT | CASSPPAATNQPQHF | . | TRBJ1-5 | 15 | TRBV18 | .
TGCGCCAGCAGCTTGTCCGGGGACAATCAGCCCCAGCATTTT | CASSLSGDNQPQHF | . | TRBJ1-5 | 14 | TRBV5-1 | .
TGTGCCAGTAGTCCCTACCGGGACGTGGGGACCTCTGTCAATCAGCCCCAGCATTTT | CASSPYRDVGTSVNQPQHF | . | TRBJ1-5 | 19 | TRBV19 | few
TGTGCCAGCAGCTTGGTCGGACAGGCCGCAGAGCCCCAGCATTTT | CASSLVGQAAEPQHF | TRBD1 | TRBJ1-5 | 15 | TRBV7-2 | .
TGCGCCAGCAGTGAAAGACCCGACGCACAGCCCCAGCATTTT | CASSERPDAQPQHF | . | TRBJ1-5 | 14 | TRBV10-2 | .
TGTGCCAGCAGTCGGGACAGGGCCCGGAACACTGAAGCTTTCTTT | CASSRDRARNTEAFF | TRBD1 | TRBJ1-1 | 15 | TRBV6-5 | .
TGTGCCAGCAGTGATCCCGGAGGGATGAACACTGAAGCTTTCTTT | CASSDPGGMNTEAFF | . | TRBJ1-1 | 15 | TRBV6-1 | once
TGTGCCAGCAGCGTAGACCCGCCGAGCTCCTACAATGAGCAGTTCTTC | CASSVDPPSSYNEQFF | . | TRBJ2-1 | 16 | TRBV9 | .
TGTGCCAGCAGCGTGGGGACAGGGGGACTGGCGGACACTGAAGCTTTCTTT | CASSVGTGGLADTEAFF | TRBD1 | TRBJ1-1 | 17 | TRBV9 | .
TGCGCCAGCAGCTTGGGGGACGGGACAGCCTTTTTCACCTTC | CASSLGDGTAFFTF | TRBD1 | TRBJ1-2 | 14 | TRBV5-1 | .
TGTGCCAGCAGCTTCCGAGGGCTCACAGATACGCAGTATTTT | CASSFRGLTDTQYF | . | TRBJ2-3 | 14 | TRBV7-2 | .
TGTGCCAGCAGTTACACAGGTTGGAACTATGGCTACACCTTC | CASSYTGWNYGYTF | . | TRBJ1-2 | 14 | TRBV6-2/TRBV6-3 | .
TGTGCCAGCAGTGACCTGGCCTACGAGCAGTACTTC | CASSDLAYEQYF | . | TRBJ2-7 | 12 | TRBV6-1 | .
TGCGCCAGCACCACTGCTCAAGGGACAGGGTACGCTGAAGCTTTCTTT | CASTTAQGTGYAEAFF | TRBD1 | TRBJ1-1 | 16 | TRBV5-1 | .
TGTGCCAGCAGCCCCAACCAGGGGGGGACCCACGAGCAGTACTTC | CASSPNQGGTHEQYF | . | TRBJ2-7 | 15 | TRBV13 | .
TGTGCCAGCAGCTCGAGACTAGATTACAATGAGCAGTTCTTC | CASSSRLDYNEQFF | . | TRBJ2-1 | 14 | TRBV7-9 | .
TGTGCCAGCAGCCAACACTCGTATAGCAATCAGCCCCAGCATTTT | CASSQHSYSNQPQHF | . | TRBJ1-5 | 15 | TRBV5-8 | .
TGTGCCAGCAGCGCCCGGGACAGGGCCAGAGGGGGCTACACCTTC | CASSARDRARGGYTF | TRBD1 | TRBJ1-2 | 15 | TRBV25-1 | .
TGCAGCGTTTGGGGAGCGGGAGGGGAATCCTACAATGAGCAGTTCTTC | CSVWGAGGESYNEQFF | TRBD2 | TRBJ2-1 | 16 | TRBV29-1 | .
TGTGCCAGCAGTTACTCGATACAGGGAGGCTATGGCTACACCTTC | CASSYSIQGGYGYTF | . | TRBJ1-2 | 15 | TRBV6-2/TRBV6-3 | .
TGTGCCAGCAGCTTGTCCGCGAACACTGAAGCTTTCTTT | CASSLSANTEAFF | . | TRBJ1-1 | 13 | TRBV7-9 | .
TGTGCCAGCAGCTTGGATGGCTCCTATAATTCACCCCTCCACTTT | CASSLDGSYNSPLHF | . | TRBJ1-6 | 15 | TRBV5-4 | once
TGTGCCAGTAGTGTACGCCGGGACGGGGACTATGGCTACACCTTC | CASSVRRDGDYGYTF | . | TRBJ1-2 | 15 | TRBV19 | .
TGCGCCAGCAGCTTGGAATTGACCGGGCAAGGGACTGAAGCTTTCTTT | CASSLELTGQGTEAFF | . | TRBJ1-1 | 16 | TRBV5-1 | .
TGTGCCAGCAGGCAGGGCATGAACACTGAAGCTTTCTTT | CASRQGMNTEAFF | . | TRBJ1-1 | 13 | TRBV27 | .
TGTGCCAGCAGCGTAGATTCAGGGGGCCCATTCCTCTCTGGAAACACCATATATTTT | CASSVDSGGPFLSGNTIYF | TRBD1 | TRBJ1-3 | 19 | TRBV9 | .
TGTGCCAGCATGGGACAGTCAAGCTCCTATGGCTACACCTTC | CASMGQSSSYGYTF | TRBD1 | TRBJ1-2 | 14 | TRBV2 | few
TGCAGCGTTGAAAGGCAGGGGGCGGGAGAGCAGTACTTC | CSVERQGAGEQYF | TRBD1 | TRBJ2-7 | 13 | TRBV29-1 | .
TGTGCCACCAGCAGAGATCGGACAGGGGAGCGGGGGGGACCCATGCGGTACTTC | CATSRDRTGERGGPMRYF | . | TRBJ2-7 | 18 | TRBV15 | .
TGCGCCAGCAGCTTGGGGATGGGCTATGGCTACACCTTC | CASSLGMGYGYTF | . | TRBJ1-2 | 13 | TRBV5-1 | .
TGCAGTGCTAGTCAGGGAGGGGGCAAGTATGGCTACACCTTC | CSASQGGGKYGYTF | TRBD1 | TRBJ1-2 | 14 | TRBV20-1 | .
TGTGCCAGCAGCCCTAGCGGGATGGGCGGGGAGCTGTTTTTT | CASSPSGMGGELFF | TRBD2 | TRBJ2-2 | 14 | TRBV3-1/TRBV3-2 | .
TGTGCCAGCAGTGACATCAAGCGGGGGAACAACATTCAGTACTTC | CASSDIKRGNNIQYF | TRBD2 | TRBJ2-4 | 15 | TRBV25-1 | .
TGCGCCAGCAGCCCCGTTAAGGTAATAGGTCGCTCTGAAGCTTTCTTT | CASSPVKVIGRSEAFF | . | TRBJ1-1 | 16 | TRBV10-1 | .
TGCGCCAGCAGCATAGGGACTAGCGGGACCAACGAGCAGTACTTC | CASSIGTSGTNEQYF | TRBD2 | TRBJ2-7 | 15 | TRBV5-1 | once
TGTGCCAGCAGCATCGACAGAACAAATTCACCCCTCCACTTT | CASSIDRTNSPLHF | . | TRBJ1-6 | 14 | TRBV5-4 | once
TGTGCCAGCTCACCACAAGGGCCCGGGACAGCGGCCAAAAATAATTCACCCCTCCACTTT | CASSPQGPGTAAKNNSPLHF | TRBD1 | TRBJ1-6 | 20 | TRBV18 | .
TGCAGCACCCTCCAGGGGACCTATGGCTACACCTTC | CSTLQGTYGYTF | . | TRBJ1-2 | 12 | TRBV29-1 | .
TGTGCCAGCAGCTCAGACATGGTAAATGGCTACACCTTC | CASSSDMVNGYTF | . | TRBJ1-2 | 13 | TRBV7-2 | .
TGTGCCAGCAGAAAGGGTAGTCGAAGCACTGAAGCTTTCTTT | CASRKGSRSTEAFF | . | TRBJ1-1 | 14 | TRBV6-5 | few
TGTGCCAGCACCCTAAGTGGTGAGACCGGGGAGCTGTTTTTT | CASTLSGETGELFF | . | TRBJ2-2 | 14 | TRBV6-5 | .
TGCGCCAGCAGCTCCGAGGCTAGCTCCTATAATTCACCCCTCCACTTT | CASSSEASSYNSPLHF | . | TRBJ1-6 | 16 | TRBV5-1 | .
TGCGCCAGCAGCTTAACCGGGGGCACTGAAGCTTTCTTT | CASSLTGGTEAFF | . | TRBJ1-1 | 13 | TRBV5-1 | .
TGTGCCAGTAATCACATCTCTGGAAACACCATATATTTT | CASNHISGNTIYF | . | TRBJ1-3 | 13 | TRBV19 | few
TGTGCCAGCAGCGTAGAAGCGGCTCCGAGGACAGATACGCAGTATTTT | CASSVEAAPRTDTQYF | . | TRBJ2-3 | 16 | TRBV9 | .
TGTGCCAGCAGCTGGGGACAGCCCAATGAGCAGTTCTTC | CASSWGQPNEQFF | TRBD1 | TRBJ2-1 | 13 | TRBV7-2 | .
TGTGCCAGCAGCTTAGACTCAACCCAATCCACCGGGGAGCTGTTTTTT | CASSLDSTQSTGELFF | . | TRBJ2-2 | 16 | TRBV7-2 | .
TGTGCCTCCCAGGCAGATAGCGGGGAAGACGAGCAGTACTTC | CASQADSGEDEQYF | TRBD2 | TRBJ2-7 | 14 | TRBV2 | .